Shown below are 21 T cell receptor beta chains from a single sample sequenced in a study of T cells after posttransplantation cyclophosphamide. Sequenced by immunoSEQ multiplex PCR; TCRdb stores in-frame clones only, minus some. This table holds about 52,000 clones, 90% to 95% found once. The sequencing sample was made of PBMCs. All receptors derive from a woman in her twenties or thirties in good health and a related stem cell transplant donor.

The V and J genes are TRBV9 and TRBJ1-1, with 9 bases lining up with TRBD1. The CDR3 length is 15 residues. Trimming removed 0 bases from V and 5 bases from J; junction bases left unmatched: 5. Per the germline V gene, CDR1 is SGDLS and CDR2 is YYNGEE. The CDR3 is CASSVVGQGGTEAFF. The CDR3 coding sequence is TGTGCCAGCAGCGTAGTGGGACAGGGAGGGACTGAAGCTTTCTTT.

The rearrangement joins TRBV5-4 to TRBJ1-1; 8 bases fit TRBD1. J was trimmed by 0 bases and V by 5 bases; bases with no gene match: 9. Germline loops: CDR1 SGHNT, CDR2 YYREEE (reference sequence). CDR3 size: 16 residues. The CDR3 loop reads CASRPPGTGMNTEAFF. In DNA, the CDR3 is TGTGCCAGCAGGCCACCCGGGACAGGCATGAACACTGAAGCTTTCTTT.

The chain carries TRBV30 and TRBJ1-4; 12 bases agree with TRBD1. V shed 5 bases and J 7 bases; nucleotides not matched to a gene: 5. The CDR3 sequence is 14 residues long. Germline loops: CDR1 GTSNPN, CDR2 SVGIG (reference sequence). The CDR3 sequence: CAWGDRGLGEKLFF. The DNA of the CDR3 is TGTGCCTGGGGGGACAGGGGGCTCGGTGAAAAACTGTTTTTT. Full variable domain (missing parts from reference TRBV30 and TRBJ1-4): SQTIHQWPATLVQPVGSPLSLECTVEGTSNPNLYWYRQAAGRGLQLLFYSVGIGQISSEVPQNLSASRPQDRQFILSSKKLLLSDSGFYLCAWGDRGLGEKLFFGSGTQLSVL.

The CDR3 loop reads CASSQKIQGNQPQHF. DNA of the CDR3: TGTGCCAGCAGCCAAAAGATTCAGGGGAATCAGCCCCAGCATTTT. The J gene is TRBJ1-5, the V gene TRBV21-1; the table's D call, TRBD1, has no DNA check behind it. TRBV21-1 is classified as a pseudogene. The CDR3 extends over 15 amino acids.

The chain employs TRBV7-9 and TRBJ2-1; D is possibly TRBD1 (6 bases). Trimming removed 4 bases at V and 9 bases at J, with 10 bases between. Germline V gives CDR1 SEHNR, CDR2 FQNEAQ (reference sequence). The CDR3 loop spans 12 amino acids. DNA of the CDR3: TGTGCCAGCAGCTCAGGGGTGGGTGAGCAGTTCTTC. It is translated as CASSSGVGEQFF.

The rearrangement uses TRBV6-1 and TRBJ2-5; a weak D match, TRBD2 (5 bases). The CDR3 loop spans 15 amino acids. Germline V lookup: CDR1 MNHNS, CDR2 SASEGT. Trimming stripped 6 bases from V and 5 bases from J, with 19 bases between. The CDR3 sequence is CASRDLPGSIETQYF. The CDR3, as DNA: TGTGCCAGCAGGGACCTACCGGGGTCGATCGAGACCCAGTACTTC.

V and J are TRBV5-4 and TRBJ2-1; the D gene is possibly TRBD1 (5 bases). The V gene lost 2 bases and the J gene lost 6 bases, with 15 bases spanning the gap. The germline V gene encodes CDR1 SGHNT and CDR2 YYREEE (reference sequence). This CDR3 has 15 residues. This CDR3 reads CASSFSQGRVNEQFF. CDR3 in DNA: TGTGCCAGCAGCTTCTCTCAGGGTCGGGTCAATGAGCAGTTCTTC.

The CDR3 sequence is CASSRQGYSSYEQYF. The CDR3 DNA reads TGTGCCAGCTCCCGCCAGGGGTATTCCTCCTACGAGCAGTACTTC. The chain combines TRBV9 with TRBJ2-7; TRBD1 is a possible D gene (6 bases). Trimming shortened V by 7 bases and J by 0 bases, and 17 bases separated the two germline ends. Looked up from germline, CDR1 is SGDLS and CDR2 is YYNGEE. This CDR3 has 15 amino acids.

The V gene is TRBV9, the J gene TRBJ2-1, with TRBD2 identical over 11 bases. J lost 4 bases, V lost 4 bases, and 4 bases had no gene match. Germline-derived CDR1 and CDR2 are SGDLS and YYNGEE. CDR3 size: 15 residues. This CDR3 reads CASSISGGGYNEQFF. CDR3 nucleotides: TGTGCCAGCAGCATTAGCGGGGGGGGATACAATGAGCAGTTCTTC.

The chain is built from TRBV28 and TRBJ1-2, with 7 bases identical to TRBD1. This CDR3 has 14 residues. V lost 7 bases and J lost 3; bases outside the gene matches: 8. In germline, CDR1 is MDHEN, CDR2 SYDVKM. The CDR3 is CASNDRVRDYGYTF. CDR3 bases: TGTGCCAGCAACGACAGGGTCCGGGACTATGGCTACACCTTC.

V is TRBV25-1 and J is TRBJ2-1, with 7 bases lining up with TRBD2. In germline, CDR1 is MGHDK, CDR2 SYGVNS. Trimming cost V 6 bases and J 3 bases; bases outside gene matches: 8. The CDR3 runs 15 residues. This CDR3 reads CASSAPGGSYNEQFF. Written as DNA, the CDR3 is TGTGCCAGCAGCGCCCCGGGAGGCAGCTACAATGAGCAGTTCTTC. Supplemented by reference TRBV25-1 and TRBJ2-1, the full variable domain reads EADIYQTPRYLVIGTGKKITLECSQTMGHDKMYWYQQDPGMELHLIHYSYGVNSTEKGDLSSESTVSRIRTEHFPLTLESARPSHTSQYLCASSAPGGSYNEQFFGPGTRLTVL.

The chain is built from TRBV10-3 and TRBJ2-7, with 7 nucleotides matching TRBD1. CDR1 and CDR2 (germline): ENHRY, SYGVKD. The CDR3 length is 12 residues. V shed 10 bases and J 2 bases; nucleotides not matched to a gene: 5. The CDR3 DNA reads as TGTGCCACCGGGGACAGTGCCTACGAGCAGTACTTC. This translates into CATGDSAYEQYF.

The chain links TRBV5-5 to TRBJ2-3; the match to TRBD2 covers 8 bases. The germline gives CDR1 SGHKS, CDR2 YYEKEE (reference sequence). The V segment lost 1 base and the J segment 4 bases; nucleotides outside the gene matches: 8. This CDR3 spans 16 amino acids. CDR3 nucleotides: TGTGCCAGCAGCTTGATTGGTGGACTAGCCTCAGATACGCAGTATTTT. Encoded protein: CASSLIGGLASDTQYF.

This chain links TRBV4-3 with TRBJ2-7; 9 bases match TRBD2. The CDR3 loop spans 16 amino acids. The junction had 12 bases not matched to a gene; V was cut back by 2 bases and J by 7 bases. CDR1 is LGHNA, CDR2 YSLEER, per germline. CDR3 in amino acids: CASSQNPLAGAGEQYF. The CDR3 DNA reads TGCGCCAGCAGCCAAAACCCTTTAGCGGGGGCTGGGGAGCAGTACTTC.

This clone was detected once. V and J are TRBV21-1 and TRBJ2-7; no DNA check was done on the table's D call, TRBD2. TRBV21-1 constitutes a pseudogene. The CDR3 consists of 12 residues. CDR3 residues: CASSGGIYEQYF. The CDR3 nucleotides are TGTGCCAGCAGCGGAGGGATTTACGAGCAGTACTTC.

The genes are TRBV2 and TRBJ2-6; D is unresolved. Germline V gene sequence: CDR1 SNHLY, CDR2 FYNNEI. The CDR3 has 14 amino acids. V dropped 9 bases and J dropped 9 bases, with 18 bases sitting between them. In DNA, the CDR3 is TGTGCCAGTACAGCCCTTCTGGGTGGCAACGTCCTGACTTTC. This codes for CASTALLGGNVLTF.

CDR3 sequence: CASSLTEGGETQYF. The CDR3 DNA follows: TGTGCCAGCAGCTTAACGGAGGGCGGGGAGACCCAGTACTTC. This chain links TRBV7-3 with TRBJ2-5, with D possibly matching TRBD2 (6 bases). V dropped 0 bases and J dropped 5 bases, with 10 bases sitting between them. The CDR3 totals 14 residues. From germline, CDR1 is SGHTA and CDR2 FQGTGA.

The chain recombines TRBV4-3 with TRBJ1-4; D is unresolved. The CDR3 is 15 amino acids. Germline assignment: CDR1 LGHNA and CDR2 YSLEER. V was clipped by 3 bases and J by 4 bases, with 12 bases between them. The CDR3 loop reads CASSHSQALNEKLFF. The CDR3 DNA reads TGCGCCAGCAGCCACTCCCAGGCTCTTAATGAAAAACTGTTTTTT.

The chain links TRBV5-6 to TRBJ1-5; 9 bases match TRBD1. There are 16 residues in the CDR3. Germline CDR1 SGHDT, CDR2 YYEEEE. After removal of 3 bases from V and 4 bases from J, the junction contained 8 bases not matched to a gene. The CDR3 is CASSSGTGKENQPQHF. CDR3 coding DNA: TGTGCCAGCAGCTCCGGGACAGGGAAGGAAAATCAGCCCCAGCATTTT. The entire variable domain, with the rest obtained from reference TRBV5-6 and TRBJ1-5, is as follows: DAGVTQSPTHLIKTRGQQVTLRCSPKSGHDTVSWYQQALGQGPQFIFQYYEEEERQRGNFPDRFSGHQFPNYSSELNVNALLLGDSALYLCASSSGTGKENQPQHFGDGTRLSIL.

J is TRBJ1-2 and V is TRBV25-1, with 9 bases that match TRBD1. The CDR3 covers 17 residues. V trimming: 2 bases; J trimming: 8 bases; junction bases outside the gene matches: 15. Per germline, CDR1 MGHDK and CDR2 SYGVNS. The CDR3 nucleotides read TGTGCCAGCAGTGAAGTAGGGGACAGGGTGGCACGAGGGGGCTACACCTTC. Protein sequence: CASSEVGDRVARGGYTF.

The chain employs TRBV7-9 and TRBJ2-1; no clear D gene. The CDR3 is made up of 16 amino acids. Germline V CDR1 and CDR2: SEHNR, FQNEAQ (reference sequence). V was trimmed by 1 base and J by 5 bases, leaving 15 bases between them. CDR3 DNA sequence: TGTGCCAGCAGCTTAGTTAACGGGTTGTCGGACAATGAGCAGTTCTTC. This encodes CASSLVNGLSDNEQFF.